The 9 T cell receptor beta chains below all came from one sample that was sequenced in a study of cytomegalovirus exposure and HLA in healthy donors. Primers for the PCR totalled 60 Vbeta and 13 Jbeta. The data were produced by immunoSEQ multiplex PCR, yet TCRdb's version contains in-frame clones alone and is incomplete. Among some 170,000 clones listed, over 70% were seen once. The sample consisted of PBMCs. The origin of the receptors is a woman in her sixties in good health and CMV-seropositive.

The rearrangement uses TRBV29-1 and TRBJ2-5, with no clear D. CDR1 and CDR2 (germline): SQVTM, ANQGSEA. The CDR3 contains 11 residues. V was trimmed by 4 bases and J by 5 bases, leaving 8 bases between them. CDR3 sequence reads: CSVVLRETQYF. The DNA of the CDR3 is TGCAGCGTTGTTTTGAGGGAGACCCAGTACTTC.

The J gene is TRBJ1-3, the V gene TRBV6-1; D is unclear. Germline V lookup: CDR1 MNHNS, CDR2 SASEGT. V lost 1 base and J 0 bases, leaving 7 bases between the germline ends. The CDR3 spans 15 residues. CDR3 in DNA: TGTGCCAGCAGTGAAGAAATGTACTCTGGAAACACCATATATTTT. This encodes CASSEEMYSGNTIYF.

The chain uses TRBV10-2 and TRBJ2-1, with TRBD2 identical over 9 bases. J gave up 2 bases and V 3 bases, and 5 bases lay outside the gene matches. Germline loops: CDR1 WSHSY, CDR2 SAAADI. The CDR3 runs to 16 residues. The CDR3 here is CASSDVQRGAYNEQFF. The CDR3 nucleotides read TGCGCCAGCAGTGACGTTCAGCGGGGGGCCTACAATGAGCAGTTCTTC.

The chain is built from TRBV30 and TRBJ1-2; D is perhaps TRBD1 (5 bases). The CDR3 is 15 residues long. CDR1 is GTSNPN and CDR2 is SVGIG in the germline V gene (reference sequence). Between the trimmed V and J ends, which lost 0 bases and 5 bases, there was a span of 16 bases. The CDR3 loop reads CAWSVQSGLGYGYTF. DNA of the CDR3: TGTGCCTGGAGTGTACAGTCGGGACTTGGGTATGGCTACACCTTC.

J is TRBJ1-2 and V is TRBV19; tentative D call: TRBD1 (6 bases). There are 13 residues in the CDR3. The germline V gene encodes CDR1 LNHDA and CDR2 SQIVND (reference sequence). V was pared by 5 bases and J by 6 bases, with 13 bases between. The CDR3 reads CASSPTGTHGYTF. The CDR3 DNA reads as TGTGCCAGTAGTCCTACAGGGACCCATGGCTACACCTTC.

V gene TRBV9 combines with J gene TRBJ2-3; TRBD1 aligns across 11 bases. J gave up 0 bases and V 4 bases, and 13 bases lay outside the gene matches. Germline V CDR1 and CDR2: SGDLS, YYNGEE. The CDR3 is 19 residues long. Here the CDR3 reads CASSSPRDRGTSSTDTQYF. For the CDR3, the DNA is TGTGCCAGCAGCTCTCCCCGGGACAGGGGGACATCTAGCACAGATACGCAGTATTTT.

The table lists this clone with a few counts. This chain connects TRBV7-6 to TRBJ2-3; TRBD2 agrees at 8 bases. V lost 1 base, J lost 2 bases, and 8 bases stayed unmatched. CDR3 size: 17 residues. Germline V gene data show CDR1 as SGHVS and CDR2 as FNYEAQ. The CDR3 DNA reads as TGTGCCAGCAGCTTAGTGGCGGGAGGTAGGGCCACAGATACGCAGTATTTT. The encoded protein is CASSLVAGGRATDTQYF.

Points on this clone: Its ends do not fully match the called genes, so a read error is possible. V and J are TRBV6-4 and TRBJ2-6; D perhaps matches TRBD1 (5 bases). The CDR3 is made up of 14 amino acids. In germline, CDR1 is MRHNA, CDR2 SNTAGT. As DNA, the CDR3 is TGTGCCAGCAGTGAGGCCTCTGGGGCCAACGGCCTGACTTTC. Protein: CASSEASGANGLTF.

The chain combines TRBV18 with TRBJ2-7; D unclear. Germline V gene data show CDR1 as KGHSH and CDR2 as LQKENI. The CDR3 loop spans 14 amino acids. With 3 bases removed from V and 2 bases from J, the gap between germline ends came to 11 bases. The CDR3 here is CASSPLTPTYEQYF. CDR3 coding DNA: TGTGCCAGCTCACCCCTGACACCTACCTACGAGCAGTACTTC.